This is a list of T cell receptor beta chains from one sample in a study of shared clonotypes between healthy human individuals. Sequenced by immunoSEQ multiplex PCR; TCRdb stores in-frame clones only, minus some. The table records about 2.4 million clones, 93% of them present only once. Sequences were obtained from naive CD4+ T cells from PBMCs. Receptor source: a man aged 18 to 29 in good health. Some clones in this sample may be carry-over from other donors' samples. Each CDR3 is given with its conserved first and last residue. The order of the fields is V gene, clone size, D gene, J gene, CDR3 protein, CDR3 DNA. D genes are given only for firm matches. Only some rows state a clone size, as once, few, many or a class for expanded clones.

TRBV12-5	NA	NA	TRBJ2-7	CASGLNRDGSQSYEQYF	TGTGCTAGTGGTTTAAACCGCGACGGATCCCAGTCCTACGAGCAGTACTTC
TRBV28	NA	NA	TRBJ1-5	CASSPTGGLAQHF	TGTGCCAGCAGCCCAACGGGGGGTTTGGCCCAGCATTTT
TRBV28	NA	TRBD1	TRBJ1-2	CASRYPPGTGGARDYGYTF	TGTGCCAGCAGATACCCCCCCGGGACAGGGGGCGCGAGGGACTATGGCTACACCTTC
TRBV15	NA	NA	TRBJ1-3	CATSRPGGGRYNSGNTIYF	TGTGCCACCAGCAGACCCGGCGGAGGGCGCTATAACTCTGGAAACACCATATATTTT
TRBV7-2	NA	NA	TRBJ2-7	CASSLGQVGRVQYF	TGTGCCAGCAGCTTAGGTCAGGTGGGACGCGTGCAGTACTTC
TRBV7-9	once	NA	TRBJ2-7	CASSHRGSTYEQYF	TGTGCCAGCAGCCATCGGGGGAGTACCTACGAGCAGTACTTC
TRBV7-9	NA	NA	TRBJ1-2	CASSLELPEANYGYTF	TGTGCCAGCAGCTTAGAGTTACCCGAAGCTAACTATGGCTACACCTTC
TRBV10-1	NA	NA	TRBJ2-5	CASSGGRIGETQYF	TGCGCCAGCAGTGGGGGTAGGATAGGAGAGACCCAGTACTTC
TRBV28	NA	NA	TRBJ2-7	CASSWGGREQYF	TGTGCCAGCAGTTGGGGGGGGCGGGAGCAGTACTTC
TRBV18	once	NA	TRBJ1-1	CASSLGTAMNTEAFF	TGTGCCAGCTCACTTGGCACAGCCATGAACACTGAAGCTTTCTTT
TRBV18	NA	TRBD2	TRBJ2-1	CASSRILAGVNNEQFF	TGTGCCAGCTCCAGAATACTAGCGGGAGTGAACAATGAGCAGTTCTTC
TRBV18	once	NA	TRBJ2-1	CASSTEGGGRNEQFF	TGTGCCAGCTCAACAGAAGGGGGGGGTCGGAATGAGCAGTTCTTC
TRBV9	NA	NA	TRBJ1-2	CASSVDGGPRWGYTF	TGTGCCAGCAGCGTAGACGGGGGCCCTAGGTGGGGCTACACCTTC
TRBV7-2	once	NA	TRBJ1-5	CASSVLGGLSNQPQHF	TGTGCCAGCAGCGTACTGGGGGGCCTGAGCAATCAGCCCCAGCATTTT
TRBV5-8	NA	NA	TRBJ2-2	CASSSTGFTGELFF	TGTGCCAGCAGCTCAACAGGGTTCACCGGGGAGCTGTTTTTT
TRBV7-9	NA	TRBD2	TRBJ2-1	CASSLASGGLDEQFF	TGTGCCAGCAGCTTAGCGTCGGGAGGACTAGATGAGCAGTTCTTC
TRBV5-1	NA	NA	TRBJ2-2	CASRLLEGPLIGELFF	TGCGCCAGCAGACTCTTGGAGGGACCCCTTATTGGGGAGCTGTTTTTT
TRBV19	NA	NA	TRBJ1-5	CASSITGGNQPQHF	TGTGCCAGTAGTATCACCGGGGGCAATCAGCCCCAGCATTTT
TRBV6-5	NA	NA	TRBJ1-1	CASSPRGGLSTEAFF	TGTGCCAGCAGTCCCCGAGGGGGTCTGAGCACTGAAGCTTTCTTT
TRBV28	once	TRBD1	TRBJ1-2	CASSWTGGMSQTNYGYTF	TGTGCCAGCAGTTGGACAGGGGGTATGTCACAAACTAACTATGGCTACACCTTC
TRBV30	NA	NA	TRBJ1-1	CAYLWQRVGNNTEAFF	TGTGCTTATCTCTGGCAAAGGGTTGGGAACAACACTGAAGCTTTCTTT
TRBV6-1	NA	NA	TRBJ1-1	CASSLDRNTEAFF	TGTGCCAGCAGCCTGGACAGAAACACTGAAGCTTTCTTT
TRBV28	NA	NA	TRBJ1-2	CASSLRSYGYTF	TGTGCCAGCAGTTTAAGATCCTATGGCTACACCTTC
TRBV4-1	NA	TRBD2	TRBJ2-1	CASSQEVRLAGGSPRNEQFF	TGCGCCAGCAGCCAAGAAGTAAGGCTAGCGGGAGGTTCTCCTCGGAATGAGCAGTTCTTC
TRBV27	NA	TRBD1	TRBJ1-1	CASSFDRGTEAFF	TGTGCCAGCAGTTTCGACAGGGGGACTGAAGCTTTCTTT
TRBV28	NA	TRBD1	TRBJ1-2	CASTSLGGQGYGYTF	TGTGCCAGCACCTCCCTGGGGGGACAGGGCTATGGCTACACCTTC
TRBV27	NA	TRBD2	TRBJ2-2	CASSLRLAGTGELFF	TGTGCCAGCAGTCTCCGACTAGCTGGGACCGGGGAGCTGTTTTTT
TRBV30	NA	NA	TRBJ2-1	CAWDSYSYNEQFF	TGTGCCTGGGACAGCTACTCCTACAATGAGCAGTTCTTC
TRBV10-3	once	NA	TRBJ1-2	CAISEGAGRESRYGYTF	TGTGCCATCAGTGAAGGGGCAGGGCGAGAGTCCCGGTATGGCTACACCTTC
TRBV28	NA	NA	TRBJ1-2	CASKSGQVNTLYGYTF	TGTGCCAGCAAATCGGGTCAGGTCAACACCCTATATGGCTACACCTTC
TRBV18	NA	NA	TRBJ1-2	CASSPKTANYGYTF	TGTGCCAGCTCACCGAAGACGGCTAACTATGGCTACACCTTC
TRBV28	NA	TRBD1	TRBJ2-5	CATLYQGAPVETQYF	TGTGCCACCCTTTATCAGGGGGCTCCCGTTGAGACCCAGTACTTC
TRBV7-2	NA	TRBD1	TRBJ2-1	CASSSFPGQGASKFF	TGTGCCAGCAGCTCATTCCCGGGACAGGGGGCTTCTAAGTTCTTC
TRBV28	NA	TRBD2	TRBJ2-7	CATFNSGSRFEQYF	TGTGCCACCTTCAATAGCGGGAGTAGGTTCGAGCAGTACTTC
TRBV19	NA	NA	TRBJ2-5	CASGPSQETQYF	TGTGCCAGTGGTCCCAGCCAGGAGACCCAGTACTTC